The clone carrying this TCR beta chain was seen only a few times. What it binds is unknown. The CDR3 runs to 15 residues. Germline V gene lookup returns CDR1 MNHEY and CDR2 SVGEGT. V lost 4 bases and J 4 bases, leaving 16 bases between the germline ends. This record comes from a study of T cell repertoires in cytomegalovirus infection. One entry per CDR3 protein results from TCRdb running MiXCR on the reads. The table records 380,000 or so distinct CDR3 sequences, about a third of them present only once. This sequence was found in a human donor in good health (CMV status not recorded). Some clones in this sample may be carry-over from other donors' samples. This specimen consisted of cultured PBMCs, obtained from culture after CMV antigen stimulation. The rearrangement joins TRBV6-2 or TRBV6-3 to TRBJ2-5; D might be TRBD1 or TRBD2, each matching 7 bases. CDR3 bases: TGTGCCAGCAGTTCCTCAGACAGGGAGGGAGAGACCCAGTACTTC. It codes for CASSSSDREGETQYF.